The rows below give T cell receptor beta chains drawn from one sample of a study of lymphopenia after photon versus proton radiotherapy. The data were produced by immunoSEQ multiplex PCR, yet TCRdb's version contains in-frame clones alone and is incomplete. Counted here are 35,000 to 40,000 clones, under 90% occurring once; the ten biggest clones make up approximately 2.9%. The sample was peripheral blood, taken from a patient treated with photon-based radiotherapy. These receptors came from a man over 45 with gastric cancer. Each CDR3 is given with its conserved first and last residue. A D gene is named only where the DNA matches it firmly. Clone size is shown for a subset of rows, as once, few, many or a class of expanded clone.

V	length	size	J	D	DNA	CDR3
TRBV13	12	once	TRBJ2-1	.	TGTGCCAGCAGCTCCACCGTTGGTGAGCAGTTCTTC	CASSSTVGEQFF
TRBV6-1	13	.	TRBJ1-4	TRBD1	TGTGCCAGCGGCCGGGACAGGGATGAAAAACTGTTTTTT	CASGRDRDEKLFF
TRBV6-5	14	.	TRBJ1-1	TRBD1	TGTGCCAGCAGTAGGGGACAGGGGAGCACTGAAGCTTTCTTT	CASSRGQGSTEAFF
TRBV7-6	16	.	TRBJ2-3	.	TGTGCCAGCAGCTTAGGACAGGGACTACGCACAGATACGCAGTATTTT	CASSLGQGLRTDTQYF
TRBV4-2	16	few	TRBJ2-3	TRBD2	TGTGCCAGCAGCCCGTTACTAGCGGACAGCACAGATACGCAGTATTTT	CASSPLLADSTDTQYF
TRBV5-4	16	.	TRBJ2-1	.	TGTGCCAGCAGCACCCGAGCTACTAACTCCTACAATGAGCAGTTCTTC	CASSTRATNSYNEQFF
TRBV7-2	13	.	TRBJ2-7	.	TGTGCCAGCAGCCCCTTAGCTACGCGAGAGCAGTACTTC	CASSPLATREQYF
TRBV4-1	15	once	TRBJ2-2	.	TGCGCCAGCAGCCAACCCGCAAAGGTTGCCGGGGAGCTGTTTTTT	CASSQPAKVAGELFF
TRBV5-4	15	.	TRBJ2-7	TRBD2	TGTGCCAGCAGTCGGGGAGGGCAGGAGGGTTACGAGCAGTACTTC	CASSRGGQEGYEQYF
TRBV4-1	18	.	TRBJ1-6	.	TGCGCCAGCAGCCTTCCACGGCGGACATCACCGGGAAGGTCACCCCTCCACTTT	CASSLPRRTSPGRSPLHF
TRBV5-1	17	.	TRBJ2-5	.	TGCGCCAGCAGCTTGGCCATCGGCAGGGGTACCCAAGAGACCCAGTACTTC	CASSLAIGRGTQETQYF
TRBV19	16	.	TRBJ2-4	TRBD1	TGTGCCAGTAGCACTCGACAGGGGGCGGGCAAAAACATTCAGTACTTC	CASSTRQGAGKNIQYF
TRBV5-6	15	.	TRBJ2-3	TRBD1	TGTGCCAGCAGCACCGACAGGGGGCGAGCAGATACGCAGTATTTT	CASSTDRGRADTQYF
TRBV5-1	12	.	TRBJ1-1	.	.	CASSFGPGRSFF
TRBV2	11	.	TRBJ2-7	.	TGTGCCAGCAGCCCCTACGGACAGCAGTACTTC	CASSPYGQQYF
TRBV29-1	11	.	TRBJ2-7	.	TGCAGCGTCCTCAACAGGGACGAGCAGTACTTC	CSVLNRDEQYF
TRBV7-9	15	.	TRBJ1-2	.	TGTGCCAGCAGCTTCTGGGGGGCGCAAAATTATGGCTACACCTTC	CASSFWGAQNYGYTF
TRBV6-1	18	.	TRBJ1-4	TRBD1	TGTGCCAGCAGTGAAGCGAAAGACAGGGTTGGAACTAATGAAAAACTGTTTTTT	CASSEAKDRVGTNEKLFF
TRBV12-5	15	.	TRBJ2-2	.	TGTGCTAGTGCCCGAGACGGATCCCTGGTCGGGGAGCTGTTTTTT	CASARDGSLVGELFF
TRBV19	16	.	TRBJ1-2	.	TGTGCCAGTAGTGTCTCCCGGGGATTCCGGGGATATGGCTACACCTTC	CASSVSRGFRGYGYTF
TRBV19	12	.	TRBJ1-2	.	TGTGCCACCCCAGGGCCGGACTATGGCTACACCTTC	CATPGPDYGYTF
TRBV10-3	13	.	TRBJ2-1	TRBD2	TGTGCCACTCTAGCGGGAGTCAACAATGAGCAGTTCTTC	CATLAGVNNEQFF
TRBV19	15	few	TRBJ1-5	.	TGTGCCAGTAGTTTAGTGGGCCCTAGCAATCAGCCCCAGCATTTT	CASSLVGPSNQPQHF
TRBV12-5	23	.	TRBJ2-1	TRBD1	TGTGCTAGTGGTTTGAGGGGGGGACAGGGTTTCCTCGGCTCAGGGTCAGGTCCCACTGAGCAGTTCTTC	CASGLRGGQGFLGSGSGPTEQFF
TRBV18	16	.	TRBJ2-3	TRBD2	TGTGCCAGCTCACCAGGACTAGTCGATACGACAGATACGCAGTATTTT	CASSPGLVDTTDTQYF
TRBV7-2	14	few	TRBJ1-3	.	TGTGCCAGCAGATACGACTCCTCTGGAAACACCATATATTTT	CASRYDSSGNTIYF
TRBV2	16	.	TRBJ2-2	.	TGTGCCAGCAACGGGGCTTCGGGCCTGAACACCGGGGAGCTGTTTTTT	CASNGASGLNTGELFF
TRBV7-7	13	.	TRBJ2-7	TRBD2	TGTGCCAGCAGCTCCGGACTAGACTACGAGCAGTACTTC	CASSSGLDYEQYF
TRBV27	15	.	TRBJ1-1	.	TGTGCCAGCAGTTTATCTCCGGGGACGAACACTGAAGCTTTCTTT	CASSLSPGTNTEAFF
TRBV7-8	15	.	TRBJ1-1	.	TGTGCCAGCAGCTTATGGGAGGGAGGTCGCACTGAAGCTTTCTTT	CASSLWEGGRTEAFF
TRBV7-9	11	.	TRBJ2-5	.	TGTGCCAGCAGCTCCCAAGAGACCCAGTACTTC	CASSSQETQYF
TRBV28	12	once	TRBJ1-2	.	TGTGCCAGCAGCATCCTAGGCCATGGCTACACCTTC	CASSILGHGYTF
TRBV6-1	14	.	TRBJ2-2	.	TGTGCCAGCCGGGGTCGGTGGGACACCGGGGAGCTGTTTTTT	CASRGRWDTGELFF
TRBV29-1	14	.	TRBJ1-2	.	TGCAGCGTTCGTCCCGGGACAAGGAACTATGGCTACACCTTC	CSVRPGTRNYGYTF
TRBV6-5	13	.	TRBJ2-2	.	TGTGCCAGCACAGCCGCGAACACCGGGGAGCTGTTTTTT	CASTAANTGELFF
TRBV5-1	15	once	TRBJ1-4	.	TGCGCCAGCAGCCAGGGGCCGACAACTAATGAAAAACTGTTTTTT	CASSQGPTTNEKLFF
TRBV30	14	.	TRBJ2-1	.	TGTGCCTGGAGTAGTGACCCTAATCAGGATGAGCAGTTCTTC	CAWSSDPNQDEQFF
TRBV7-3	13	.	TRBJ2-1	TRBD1	TGTGCCAGCAGCCTCAACAGGGGCAATGAGCAGTTCTTC	CASSLNRGNEQFF
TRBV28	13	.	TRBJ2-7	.	TGTGCCAGCAGTTTTCTCGACACTTACGAGCAGTACTTC	CASSFLDTYEQYF
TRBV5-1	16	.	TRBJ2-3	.	TGCGCCAGCAGCTTGGCCTTTGGCGGGAGCACAGATACGCAGTATTTT	CASSLAFGGSTDTQYF
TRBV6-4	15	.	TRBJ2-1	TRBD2	TGTGCCAGCAGTGTGGAGCGGGGAGGCTACAATGAGCAGTTCTTC	CASSVERGGYNEQFF
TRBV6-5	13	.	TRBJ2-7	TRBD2	TGTGCCAGCAGTTATAAGCGGGAGAGCGAGCAGTACTTC	CASSYKRESEQYF
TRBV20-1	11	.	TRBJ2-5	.	TGCAGTGCTACCGAAGGAGAGACCCAGTACTTC	CSATEGETQYF